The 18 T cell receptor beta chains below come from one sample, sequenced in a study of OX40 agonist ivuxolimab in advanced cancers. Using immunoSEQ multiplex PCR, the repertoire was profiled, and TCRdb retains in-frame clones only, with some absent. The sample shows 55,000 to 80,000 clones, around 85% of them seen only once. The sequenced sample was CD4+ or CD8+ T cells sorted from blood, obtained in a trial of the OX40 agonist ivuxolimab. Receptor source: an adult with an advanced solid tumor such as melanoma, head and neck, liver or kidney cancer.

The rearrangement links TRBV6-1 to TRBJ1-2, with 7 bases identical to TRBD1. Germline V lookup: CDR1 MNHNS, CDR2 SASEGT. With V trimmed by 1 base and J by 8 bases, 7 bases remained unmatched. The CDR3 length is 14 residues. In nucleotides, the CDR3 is TGTGCCAGCAGTGAAGAGGAGGGGGCGGAAGGCTACACCTTC. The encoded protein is CASSEEEGAEGYTF.

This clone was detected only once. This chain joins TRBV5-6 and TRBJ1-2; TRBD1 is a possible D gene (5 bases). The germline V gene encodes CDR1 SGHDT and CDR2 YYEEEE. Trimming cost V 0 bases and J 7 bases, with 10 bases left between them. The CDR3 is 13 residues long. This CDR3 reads CASSLDQGAGYTF. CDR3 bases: TGTGCCAGCAGCTTGGATCAGGGAGCTGGCTACACCTTC.

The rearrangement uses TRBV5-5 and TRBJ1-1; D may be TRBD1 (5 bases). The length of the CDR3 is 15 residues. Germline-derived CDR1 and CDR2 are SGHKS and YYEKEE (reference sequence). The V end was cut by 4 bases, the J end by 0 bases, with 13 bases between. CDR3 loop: CASSREGPLNTEAFF. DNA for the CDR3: TGTGCCAGCAGCCGCGAGGGGCCTTTGAACACTGAAGCTTTCTTT.

The CDR3 region is CASSPPVPGSGANVLTF. CDR3 DNA: TGTGCCAGCAGCCCCCCTGTACCGGGTTCAGGGGCCAACGTCCTGACTTTC. The V and J genes are TRBV7-9 and TRBJ2-6, with D hard to call. The CDR3 consists of 17 residues. The germline V gene has CDR1 SEHNR and CDR2 FQNEAQ (reference sequence). V shed 5 bases and J shed 4 bases, with 18 bases lying between them.

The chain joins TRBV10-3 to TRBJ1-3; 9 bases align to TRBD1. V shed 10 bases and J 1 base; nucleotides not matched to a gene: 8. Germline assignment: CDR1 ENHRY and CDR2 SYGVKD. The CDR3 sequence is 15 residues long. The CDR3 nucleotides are TGTGCCAGTGAGCCGGGACAGGGTTCTGGAAACACCATATATTTT. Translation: CASEPGQGSGNTIYF.

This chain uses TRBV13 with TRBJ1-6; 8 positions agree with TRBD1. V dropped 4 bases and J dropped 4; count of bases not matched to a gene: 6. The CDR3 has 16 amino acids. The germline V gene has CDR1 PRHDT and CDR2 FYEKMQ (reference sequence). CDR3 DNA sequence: TGTGCCAGCAGCTCCCGGACAGGGACGTATAATTCACCCCTCCACTTT. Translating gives CASSSRTGTYNSPLHF.

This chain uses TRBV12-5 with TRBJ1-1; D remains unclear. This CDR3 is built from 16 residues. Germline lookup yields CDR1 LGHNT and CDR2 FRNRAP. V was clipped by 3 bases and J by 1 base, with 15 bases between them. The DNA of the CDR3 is TGTGCTAGTGGTTTCAACCCCGGACCGTCGAACACTGAAGCTTTCTTT. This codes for CASGFNPGPSNTEAFF.

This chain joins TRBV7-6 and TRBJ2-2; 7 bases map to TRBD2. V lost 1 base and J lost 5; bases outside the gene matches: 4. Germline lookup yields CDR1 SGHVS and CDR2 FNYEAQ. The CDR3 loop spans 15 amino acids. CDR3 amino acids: CASSLGPGGTGELFF. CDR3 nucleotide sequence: TGTGCCAGCAGCTTAGGCCCGGGGGGAACCGGGGAGCTGTTTTTT. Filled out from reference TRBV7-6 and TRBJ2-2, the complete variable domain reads GAGVSQSPRYKVTKRGQDVALRCDPISGHVSLYWYRQALGQGPEFLTYFNYEAQQDKSGLPNDRFSAERPEGSISTLTIQRTEQRDSAMYRCASSLGPGGTGELFFGEGSRLTVL.

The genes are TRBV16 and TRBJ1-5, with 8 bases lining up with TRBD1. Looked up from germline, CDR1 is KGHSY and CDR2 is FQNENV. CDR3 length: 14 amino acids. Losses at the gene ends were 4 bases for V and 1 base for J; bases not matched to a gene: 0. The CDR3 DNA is TGTGCCAGCAGCCGGACAGGGAGCAATCAGCCCCAGCATTTT. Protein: CASSRTGSNQPQHF.

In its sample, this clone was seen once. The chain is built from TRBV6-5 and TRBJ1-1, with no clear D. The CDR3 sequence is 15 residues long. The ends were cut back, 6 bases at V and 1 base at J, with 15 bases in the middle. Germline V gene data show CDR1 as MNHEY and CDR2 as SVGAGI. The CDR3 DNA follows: TGTGCCAGCAGGCTGTCCGGAGGAGCGAACACTGAAGCTTTCTTT. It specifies CASRLSGGANTEAFF.

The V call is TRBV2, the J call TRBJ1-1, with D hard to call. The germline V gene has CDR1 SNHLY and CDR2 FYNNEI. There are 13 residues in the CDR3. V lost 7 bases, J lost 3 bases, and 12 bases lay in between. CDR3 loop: CASIRGEDTEAFF. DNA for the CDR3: TGTGCCAGCATCCGGGGTGAGGACACTGAAGCTTTCTTT.

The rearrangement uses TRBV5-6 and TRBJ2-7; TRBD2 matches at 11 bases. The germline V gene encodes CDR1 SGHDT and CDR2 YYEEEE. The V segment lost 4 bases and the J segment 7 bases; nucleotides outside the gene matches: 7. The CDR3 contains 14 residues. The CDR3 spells CASSLIAGGQEQYF. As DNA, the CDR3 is TGTGCCAGCAGCCTTATAGCGGGGGGGCAAGAGCAGTACTTC. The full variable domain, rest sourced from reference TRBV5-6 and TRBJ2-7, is DAGVTQSPTHLIKTRGQQVTLRCSPKSGHDTVSWYQQALGQGPQFIFQYYEEEERQRGNFPDRFSGHQFPNYSSELNVNALLLGDSALYLCASSLIAGGQEQYFGPGTRLTVT.

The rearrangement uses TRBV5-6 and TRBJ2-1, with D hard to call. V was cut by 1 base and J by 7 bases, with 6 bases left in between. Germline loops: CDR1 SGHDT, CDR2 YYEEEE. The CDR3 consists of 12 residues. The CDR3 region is CASSLKSNEQFF. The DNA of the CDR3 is TGTGCCAGCAGCTTGAAATCAAATGAGCAGTTCTTC.

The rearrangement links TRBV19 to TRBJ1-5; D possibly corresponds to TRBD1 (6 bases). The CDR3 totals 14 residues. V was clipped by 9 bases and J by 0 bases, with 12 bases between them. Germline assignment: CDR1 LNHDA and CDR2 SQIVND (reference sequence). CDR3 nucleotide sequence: TGTGCCAGCCGCGACAGGAATAGCAATCAGCCCCAGCATTTT. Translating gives CASRDRNSNQPQHF.

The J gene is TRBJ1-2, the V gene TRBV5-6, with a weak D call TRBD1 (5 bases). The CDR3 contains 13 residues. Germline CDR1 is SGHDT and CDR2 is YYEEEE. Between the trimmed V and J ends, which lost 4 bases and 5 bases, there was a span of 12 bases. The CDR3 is CASSQGPSYGYTF. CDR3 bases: TGTGCCAGCAGCCAGGGACCCTCTTATGGCTACACCTTC.

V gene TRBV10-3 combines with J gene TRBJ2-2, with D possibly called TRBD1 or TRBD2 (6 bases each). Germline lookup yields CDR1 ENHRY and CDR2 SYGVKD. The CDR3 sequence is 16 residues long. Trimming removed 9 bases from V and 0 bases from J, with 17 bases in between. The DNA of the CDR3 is TGTGCCATAAGGGATTCGGGGGCCGCGAACACCGGGGAGCTGTTTTTT. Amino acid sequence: CAIRDSGAANTGELFF.

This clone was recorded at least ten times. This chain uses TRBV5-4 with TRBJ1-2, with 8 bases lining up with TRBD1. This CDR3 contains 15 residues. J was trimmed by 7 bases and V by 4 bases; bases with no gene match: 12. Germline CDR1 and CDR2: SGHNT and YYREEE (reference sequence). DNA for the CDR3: TGTGCCAGCAGCCAACGTCAGGGGGCGCAGATTGGCTACACCTTC. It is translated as CASSQRQGAQIGYTF.

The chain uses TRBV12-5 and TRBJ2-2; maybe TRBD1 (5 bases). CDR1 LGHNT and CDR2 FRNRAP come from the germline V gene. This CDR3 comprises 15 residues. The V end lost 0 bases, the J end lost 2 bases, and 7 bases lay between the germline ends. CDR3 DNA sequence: TGTGCTAGTGGTTTGGTTCAGGGTAACACCGGGGAGCTGTTTTTT. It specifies CASGLVQGNTGELFF.